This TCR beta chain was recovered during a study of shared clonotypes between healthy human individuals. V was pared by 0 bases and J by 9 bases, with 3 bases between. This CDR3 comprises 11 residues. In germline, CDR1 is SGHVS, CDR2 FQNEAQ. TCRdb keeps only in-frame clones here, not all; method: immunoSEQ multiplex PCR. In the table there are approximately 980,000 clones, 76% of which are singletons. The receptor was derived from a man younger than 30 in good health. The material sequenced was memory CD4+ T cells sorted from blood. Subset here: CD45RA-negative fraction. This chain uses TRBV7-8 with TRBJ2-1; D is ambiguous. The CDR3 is CASSLAVEQFF. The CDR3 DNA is TGTGCCAGCAGCTTAGCGGTTGAGCAGTTCTTC.